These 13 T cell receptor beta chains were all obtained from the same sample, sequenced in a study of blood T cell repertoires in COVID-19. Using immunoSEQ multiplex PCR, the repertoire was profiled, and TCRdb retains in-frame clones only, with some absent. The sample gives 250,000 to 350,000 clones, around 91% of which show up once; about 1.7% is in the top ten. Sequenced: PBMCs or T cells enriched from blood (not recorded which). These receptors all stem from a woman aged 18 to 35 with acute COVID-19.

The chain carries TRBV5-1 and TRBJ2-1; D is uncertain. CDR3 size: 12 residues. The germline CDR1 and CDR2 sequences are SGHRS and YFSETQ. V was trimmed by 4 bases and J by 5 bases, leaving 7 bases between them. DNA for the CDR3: TGCGCCAGCAGCCCCACTAACAATGAGCAGTTCTTC. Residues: CASSPTNNEQFF.

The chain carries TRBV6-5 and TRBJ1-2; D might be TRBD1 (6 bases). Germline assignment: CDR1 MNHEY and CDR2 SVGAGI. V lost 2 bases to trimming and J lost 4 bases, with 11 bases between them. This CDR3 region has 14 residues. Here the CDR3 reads CASSYRTVSYGYTF. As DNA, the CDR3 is TGTGCCAGCAGTTACCGGACAGTATCCTATGGCTACACCTTC.

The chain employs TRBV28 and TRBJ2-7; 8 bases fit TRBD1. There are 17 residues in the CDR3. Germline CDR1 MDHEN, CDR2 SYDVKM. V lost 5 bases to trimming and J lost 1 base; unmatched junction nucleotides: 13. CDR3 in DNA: TGTGCCAGCAGTACAACGGACAGGGAAACGGGGTCCTACGAGCAGTACTTC. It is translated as CASSTTDRETGSYEQYF.

CDR3 amino acids: CASSPRGLDTEAFF. The CDR3 DNA follows: TGTGCCAGCAGTCCAAGGGGACTCGACACTGAAGCTTTCTTT. This sequence joins TRBV28 and TRBJ1-1, with D maybe TRBD1 (5 bases). Trimming cost V 5 bases and J 3 bases, with 13 bases left between them. The CDR3 consists of 14 residues. Germline lookup yields CDR1 MDHEN and CDR2 SYDVKM. Drawing the rest from reference TRBV28 and TRBJ1-1, the complete variable domain is DVKVTQSSRYLVKRTGEKVFLECVQDMDHENMFWYRQDPGLGLRLIYFSYDVKMKEKGDIPEGYSVSREKKERFSLILESASTNQTSMYLCASSPRGLDTEAFFGQGTRLTVV.

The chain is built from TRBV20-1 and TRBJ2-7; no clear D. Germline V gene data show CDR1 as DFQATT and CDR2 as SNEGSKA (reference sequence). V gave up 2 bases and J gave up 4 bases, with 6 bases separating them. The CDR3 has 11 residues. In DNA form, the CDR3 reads TGCAGTGCTAGATCGTTATACGAGCAGTACTTC. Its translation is CSARSLYEQYF.

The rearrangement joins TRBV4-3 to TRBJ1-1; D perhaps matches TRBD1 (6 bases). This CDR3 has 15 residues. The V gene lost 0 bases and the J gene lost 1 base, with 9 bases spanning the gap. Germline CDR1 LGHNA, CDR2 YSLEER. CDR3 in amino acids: CASSQDLGGNTEAFF. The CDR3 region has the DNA TGCGCCAGCAGCCAAGATCTAGGGGGGAACACTGAAGCTTTCTTT.

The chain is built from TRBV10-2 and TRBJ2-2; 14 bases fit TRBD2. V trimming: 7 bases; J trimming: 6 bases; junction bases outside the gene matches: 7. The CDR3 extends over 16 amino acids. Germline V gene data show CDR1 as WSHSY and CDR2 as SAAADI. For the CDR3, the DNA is TGCGCCAGCAAGGGACTAGCGGGAGTTTTATCCGGGGAGCTGTTTTTT. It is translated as CASKGLAGVLSGELFF.

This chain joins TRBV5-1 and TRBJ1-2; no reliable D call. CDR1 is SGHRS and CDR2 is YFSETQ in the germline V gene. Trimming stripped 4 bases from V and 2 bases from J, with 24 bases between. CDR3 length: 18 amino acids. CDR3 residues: CASSPSGNPKSANYGYTF. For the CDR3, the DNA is TGCGCCAGCAGCCCATCCGGGAACCCTAAAAGTGCGAACTATGGCTACACCTTC.

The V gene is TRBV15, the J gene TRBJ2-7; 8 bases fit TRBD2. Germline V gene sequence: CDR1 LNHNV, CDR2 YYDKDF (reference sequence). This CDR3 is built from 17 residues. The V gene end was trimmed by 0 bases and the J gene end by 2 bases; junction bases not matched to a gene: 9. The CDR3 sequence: CATSRELSGSPTYEQYF. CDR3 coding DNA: TGTGCCACCAGCAGAGAACTGAGCGGGAGCCCAACCTACGAGCAGTACTTC.

The CDR3 reads CASRRAGGSYNEQFF. The CDR3 DNA sequence: TGTGCCAGCAGGCGAGCGGGAGGCTCCTACAATGAGCAGTTCTTC. The chain carries TRBV5-5 and TRBJ2-1; TRBD2 matches at 9 bases. The germline V gene encodes CDR1 SGHKS and CDR2 YYEKEE (reference sequence). The CDR3 covers 15 residues. Trimming took 5 bases from V and 0 from J; bases not matched to a gene: 3. The complete variable domain, with remaining parts taken from reference TRBV5-5 and TRBJ2-1, reads DAGVTQSPTHLIKTRGQQVTLRCSPISGHKSVSWYQQVLGQGPQFIFQYYEKEERGRGNFPDRFSARQFPNYSSELNVNALLLGDSALYLCASRRAGGSYNEQFFGPGTRLTVL.

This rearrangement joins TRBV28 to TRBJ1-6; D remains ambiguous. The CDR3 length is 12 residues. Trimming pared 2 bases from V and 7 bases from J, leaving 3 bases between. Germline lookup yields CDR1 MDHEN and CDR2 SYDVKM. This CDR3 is CASSLQNSPLHF. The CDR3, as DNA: TGTGCCAGCAGTTTACAAAATTCACCCCTCCACTTT.

In DNA form, the CDR3 reads TGTGCCAGCAGTCCAGGGGTAGTCGGGTCCAATGAGCAGTTCTTC. This gives the protein CASSPGVVGSNEQFF. The chain links TRBV28 to TRBJ2-1, with D perhaps TRBD1 (6 bases). The V gene's germline CDR1 is MDHEN and CDR2 SYDVKM. The length of the CDR3 is 15 residues. Trimming removed 5 bases from V and 6 bases from J, with 17 bases in between.

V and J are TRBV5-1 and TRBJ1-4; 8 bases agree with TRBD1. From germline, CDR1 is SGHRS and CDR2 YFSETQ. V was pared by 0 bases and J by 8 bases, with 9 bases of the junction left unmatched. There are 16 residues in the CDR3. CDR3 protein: CASSLGQGPIGEKLFF. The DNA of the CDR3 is TGCGCCAGCAGCTTGGGACAGGGGCCCATCGGAGAAAAACTGTTTTTT.